These 2 T cell receptor beta chains were sequenced from one sample in a study of blood T cell repertoires in COVID-19. Using immunoSEQ multiplex PCR, the repertoire was profiled, and TCRdb retains in-frame clones only, with some absent. The sample includes 70,000 to 90,000 clones, approximately 79% seen only once; the top ten take 11%. Sequences were obtained from peripheral blood. The receptors originated from a man between 65 and 85 years old with acute or convalescent COVID-19.

The chain links TRBV19 to TRBJ1-1, with no clear D. V lost 0 bases and J 4 bases, leaving 9 bases between the germline ends. The CDR3 is 14 amino acids. CDR1 is LNHDA and CDR2 is SQIVND in the germline V gene (reference sequence). The CDR3 sequence is CASSIEGTGTEAFF. As DNA, the CDR3 is TGTGCCAGTAGTATAGAAGGTACGGGCACTGAAGCTTTCTTT. Together with reference TRBV19 and TRBJ1-1, the CDR3 gives the full variable domain: DGGITQSPKYLFRKEGQNVTLSCEQNLNHDAMYWYRQDPGQGLRLIYYSQIVNDFQKGDIAEGYSVSREKKESFPLTVTSAQKNPTAFYLCASSIEGTGTEAFFGQGTRLTVV.

V and J are TRBV4-2 and TRBJ2-2; D unclear. The CDR3 contains 14 residues. The germline gives CDR1 LGHNA, CDR2 YNFKEQ. V lost 2 bases and J lost 3, with 7 bases in between. CDR3 nucleotides: TGTGCCAGCAGCCAAAATATCTACACCGGGGAGCTGTTTTTT. Its protein is CASSQNIYTGELFF.